This T cell receptor (beta chain) came from a study of blood T cell repertoires in COVID-19. Study information: Sources were T cells, B-cell-depleted T cells, or PBMCs; the material itself was cDNA or gDNA.

This CDR3 comprises 15 residues. CDR1 and CDR2 from the germline V gene are SGHDN and FVKESK. The ends lost 4 bases at V and 9 bases at J; junction bases unmatched: 11. Original data processing: Estimates of nucleated cell counts were drawn from the amplification of reference gene primers. The method was immunoSEQ multiplex PCR; TCRdb's version includes in-frame clones alone and lacks a portion of them. V, J and clone size are those of that table, while D and trimming were read from the DNA. The repertoire holds 120,000 or so clones, with around four fifths as singletons. The source of this sequence is an elderly man with active or convalescent COVID-19. The gene calls are TRBV14 and TRBJ2-5, with TRBD2 matching over 10 bases. The sample consisted of peripheral blood. Here the CDR3 DNA reads TGTGCCAGCAGCCTTAGCGGGGGGCCCGGGCTGGCCCAGTACTTC. It codes for CASSLSGGPGLAQYF.